Here is one T cell receptor (beta chain) with its context. Its target is not known. Before sequencing took place, the ViraFEST assay used viral peptide pools to expand antigen-specific CD4+ T cells. When ten to eleven days of culture had elapsed, CD4+ T cells were isolated. The study found no prior SARS-CoV-2 infection in the vaccine recipients, who tested negative for nucleocapsid antibodies. Wells containing roughly 1.8 million PBMC each were cultured with around 10 IU/ml IL-2 and approximately 10 ug/ml peptides. Germline loops: CDR1 SGHRS, CDR2 YFSETQ. V gave up 4 bases and J gave up 6 bases; unmatched junction bases: 5. This CDR3 region has 15 residues. Some clones are missing from TCRdb's copy, which holds only in-frame ones; the method was immunoSEQ multiplex PCR. The data contain around 19,000 clones, 70% of them singletons. These data come from a study of vaccination effects on CD4 cells after COVID-19.

The receptor was isolated from a human donor who received a COVID-19 vaccine. The material was CD4+ T cells from PBMCs cultured with HCoV-229E spike peptides, obtained before COVID-19 vaccination. The J gene is TRBJ2-1, the V gene TRBV5-1, with TRBD2 identical over 12 bases. The DNA of the CDR3 is TGCGCCAGCAGCCCCGGGACTAGCGGGTCCAATGAGCAGTTCTTC. The encoded protein is CASSPGTSGSNEQFF.